These 21 T cell receptor beta chains were sequenced from one sample in a study of Graves' ophthalmopathy and Graves' hyperthyroidism (dated by TCRdb to the late 2010s). Sequenced using an Illumina HiSeq 2000. For repertoire sequencing, the TCR beta CDR3 regions were amplified from RNA transcripts. A first-round RT-PCR used HTBI primers with the Qiagen OneStep RT-PCR kit, followed by a second-round multiplex PCR, size selection and purification. The public reads were run again by TCRdb, first through fastp at Q25 and then through MiXCR, and only productive beta chains were kept. Rows matching on CDR3 protein sequence are summarized as one entry with the most common DNA and genes. This sample has just over 600,000 distinct CDR3 sequences in its table, and 20% to 25% of those were observed once. The top ten clonotypes cover approximately 7.7% of the sample. Sequences were obtained from peripheral blood. These receptors were collected from a woman younger than 35 with stable Graves' hyperthyroidism. Some clones in this sample may be carry-over from other donors' samples. Donor details come from another sample of the same person, matched by shared clones.

This clonotype appeared many times. The chain uses TRBV28 and TRBJ2-7; 9 bases agree with TRBD1. Germline trimming cut 6 bases from V and 5 bases from J; bases unmatched to any gene: 11. Germline CDR1 is MDHEN and CDR2 is SYDVKM. This CDR3 has 15 amino acids. For the CDR3, the DNA is TGTGCCAGCAGAAATTTGGGACAGGGAGGGAACGAGCAGTACTTC. It specifies CASRNLGQGGNEQYF.

J is TRBJ2-7 and V is TRBV28; D gene ambiguous. Germline CDR1 reads MDHEN; CDR2 reads SYDVKM. The CDR3 loop spans 14 amino acids. Trimming cost V 5 bases and J 2 bases, with 13 bases left between them. This CDR3 is CASSPPTVTYEQYF. In nucleotides, the CDR3 is TGTGCCAGCAGTCCCCCGACGGTAACCTACGAGCAGTACTTC.

Many counts were recorded for this clonotype. The genes are TRBV4-1 and TRBJ2-5; TRBD2 agrees at 14 bases. This CDR3 has 15 residues. Germline V lookup: CDR1 MGHRA, CDR2 YSYEKL. V gave up 4 bases and J gave up 4 bases; unmatched junction bases: 2. The CDR3 reads CASSLGTSGGETQYF. The CDR3 region has the DNA TGCGCCAGCAGCCTCGGGACTAGCGGGGGAGAGACCCAGTACTTC.

The chain links TRBV18 to TRBJ1-2; 7 positions match TRBD1. Trimming at V came to 3 bases and at J to 6 bases, leaving 13 bases not matched to a gene. The germline V gene encodes CDR1 KGHSH and CDR2 LQKENI. The CDR3 is 16 residues long. The CDR3 region has the DNA TGTGCCAGCTCACCCCGTGGACCCGGGACAGAGGATGGCTACACCTTC. It translates to CASSPRGPGTEDGYTF.

This clonotype was detected a few times. This sequence may be a read error, since a much larger clone differs from it by one base. The chain employs TRBV27 and TRBJ2-3; no firm D call. The CDR3 has 14 amino acids. The ends were cut back, 6 bases at V and 2 bases at J, with 12 bases in the middle. The germline V gene has CDR1 MNHEY and CDR2 SMNVEV (reference sequence). The CDR3 spells CASRPLTITDTQYF. As DNA, the CDR3 is TGTGCCAGCAGACCACTTACTATCACAGATACGCAGTATTTT.

This chain links TRBV28 with TRBJ1-5; TRBD1 is a possible D gene (6 bases). The germline V gene has CDR1 MDHEN and CDR2 SYDVKM. The CDR3 length is 16 residues. V lost 6 bases and J 1 base, leaving 16 bases between the germline ends. The CDR3 region has the DNA TGTGCCAGCAGGGACCCCGGGGGCGGGAGCAATCAGCCCCAGCATTTT. As protein: CASRDPGGGSNQPQHF. Using reference TRBV28 and TRBJ1-5 for the parts outside the CDR3, the full variable domain is DVKVTQSSRYLVKRTGEKVFLECVQDMDHENMFWYRQDPGLGLRLIYFSYDVKMKEKGDIPEGYSVSREKKERFSLILESASTNQTSMYLCASRDPGGGSNQPQHFGDGTRLSIL.

The chain joins TRBV7-2 to TRBJ2-7; the D is unclear. With 2 bases removed from V and 2 bases from J, the gap between germline ends came to 13 bases. Germline V gene data show CDR1 as SGHTA and CDR2 as FQGNSA. This CDR3 region has 15 residues. In nucleotides, the CDR3 is TGTGCCAGCAGCTTACGATGGGCAGCGACCTACGAGCAGTACTTC. Encoded protein: CASSLRWAATYEQYF.

The genes are TRBV24-1 and TRBJ2-3; D uncertain. The V end was cut by 4 bases, the J end by 5 bases, with 6 bases between. The CDR3 contains 12 residues. Per germline, CDR1 KGHDR and CDR2 SFDVKD. The CDR3 sequence: CATSEIGDTQYF. CDR3 DNA sequence: TGTGCCACCAGTGAGATCGGAGATACGCAGTATTTT.

There are many counts of this clonotype. V and J are TRBV28 and TRBJ2-7; D is ambiguous. CDR1 MDHEN and CDR2 SYDVKM come from the germline V gene. Trimming removed 6 bases from V and 5 bases from J, with 17 bases in between. CDR3 length: 14 amino acids. The CDR3 coding sequence is TGTGCCAGCAGGTTAGCTGTCGTGGGGAACGAGCAGTACTTC. Its protein product is CASRLAVVGNEQYF.

The V gene is TRBV18, the J gene TRBJ2-7; TRBD1 matches at 9 bases. This CDR3 spans 15 amino acids. Germline V gene lookup returns CDR1 KGHSH and CDR2 LQKENI. J was trimmed by 0 bases and V by 3 bases; bases with no gene match: 3. CDR3 nucleotides: TGTGCCAGCTCACCGGGACAGGGTGACTCCTACGAGCAGTACTTC. Protein: CASSPGQGDSYEQYF.

There are many counts of this clonotype. The chain employs TRBV12-3 or TRBV12-4 and TRBJ1-6; weak D call: TRBD1 (6 bases). Deletions cut 0 bases from V and 6 bases from J, with 12 bases between. The CDR3 covers 16 residues. CDR3 bases: TGTGCCAGCAGTTTAGCCGGGGGCCTAAGTAATTCACCCCTCCACTTT. Translation: CASSLAGGLSNSPLHF.

The DNA for the CDR3 is TGTGCCAGCAGCGCCGGGCCCACCCGACGTGGCTACACCTTC. Its translation: CASSAGPTRRGYTF. The genes are TRBV11-3 and TRBJ1-2, with D unclear. Trimming cost V 5 bases and J 7 bases, with 17 bases left between them. Germline values: CDR1 SGHNT, CDR2 YENEEA. The CDR3 is 14 residues long.

Concerning this clonotype itself: A clone one base away is much larger, so this may be a read error. This chain links TRBV6-5 with TRBJ2-2; TRBD2 might be the D (5 bases). The CDR3 length is 14 residues. Germline CDR1 and CDR2: MNHEY and SVGAGI. The CDR3 loop is CATLPRVNTGELCF. The CDR3 DNA sequence: TGTGCCACATTACCGCGGGTAAACACCGGGGAGCTGTGTTTT.

The sample holds many counts of this clonotype. The chain joins TRBV6-1 to TRBJ2-5; 7 nucleotides agree with TRBD1. The V gene's germline CDR1 is MNHNS and CDR2 SASEGT. The CDR3 consists of 13 residues. Trimming at V came to 1 base and at J to 6 bases, leaving 2 bases not matched to a gene. The CDR3 here is CASSEDRGKTQYF. The DNA of the CDR3 is TGTGCCAGCAGTGAAGACAGGGGAAAGACCCAGTACTTC.

J is TRBJ2-2 and V is TRBV4-1, with D unclear. The germline CDR1 and CDR2 sequences are MGHRA and YSYEKL. V shed 1 base and J shed 4 bases, with 10 bases lying between them. This CDR3 is 15 amino acids long. The CDR3 is CASSQVEVITGELFF. Written as DNA, the CDR3 is TGCGCCAGCAGCCAAGTGGAAGTAATCACCGGGGAGCTGTTTTTT.

This clonotype showed up just once. The J gene is TRBJ1-5, the V gene TRBV5-1; 9 nucleotides agree with TRBD1. Per germline, CDR1 SGHRS and CDR2 YFSETQ. The CDR3 is made up of 16 amino acids. Trimming cost V 4 bases and J 6 bases; bases outside gene matches: 11. The CDR3 coding sequence is TGCGCCAGCAGCCTGGATGGGACAGGGTTTATTCAGCCCCAGCATTTT. The encoded protein is CASSLDGTGFIQPQHF.

This clonotype was found a few times. V gene TRBV10-1 combines with J gene TRBJ2-2; tentative D call: TRBD2 (5 bases). CDR1 and CDR2 (germline): WNHNN, SYGVQD (reference sequence). CDR3 length: 14 residues. Trimming cost V 3 bases and J 1 base, with 6 bases left between them. CDR3 sequence: CASSEGGNTGELFF. The CDR3 DNA follows: TGCGCCAGCAGTGAAGGAGGGAACACCGGGGAGCTGTTTTTT.

This clonotype was detected only once. The V and J genes are TRBV9 and TRBJ1-1, with D uncertain. The germline V gene has CDR1 SGDLS and CDR2 YYNGEE. The CDR3 is 15 amino acids. Trimming removed 0 bases from V and 0 bases from J, with 9 bases in between. The CDR3 nucleotides are TGTGCCAGCAGCGTAGGGGCAGTAATGAACACTGAAGCTTTCTTT. Encoded protein: CASSVGAVMNTEAFF.

This clonotype was seen many times. J is TRBJ2-5 and V is TRBV11-2; weak D call: TRBD1 (5 bases). CDR3 length: 14 amino acids. Per the germline V gene, CDR1 is SGHAT and CDR2 is FQNNGV. Trimming pared 5 bases from V and 4 bases from J, leaving 14 bases between. In DNA, the CDR3 is TGTGCCAGCAGCCCACAGGACCGTCGAGAGACCCAGTACTTC. Protein: CASSPQDRRETQYF.

This clonotype was counted at least ten times. This chain connects TRBV2 to TRBJ2-7; either TRBD1 or TRBD2 may fit D (5 bases each). The V end lost 6 bases, the J end lost 12 bases, and 15 bases lay between the germline ends. CDR1 and CDR2 from the germline V gene are SNHLY and FYNNEI. The CDR3 runs to 11 residues. This chain's CDR3 is CASSGDGITYF. The CDR3 DNA reads as TGTGCCAGCAGCGGGGACGGGATAACGTACTTC.

The table lists this clonotype with many counts. The chain uses TRBV28 and TRBJ2-4; D is possibly TRBD1 or TRBD2 (6 bases each). V lost 2 bases, J lost 9 bases, and 23 bases lay in between. The CDR3 has 17 residues. Germline CDR1 is MDHEN and CDR2 is SYDVKM. The CDR3 spells CASSLTPPRPEGGIQYF. In DNA, the CDR3 is TGTGCCAGCAGTTTAACCCCCCCCCGGCCTGAGGGGGGCATTCAGTACTTC.